The T cell receptor beta chain described here comes from a study of blood T cell repertoires in COVID-19. Original data processing: Scientists estimated how many nucleated cells there were by amplifying reference gene primers. Clones were read by immunoSEQ multiplex PCR, and TCRdb kept only the in-frame ones, dropping some. The D gene and trimming were derived from the DNA, and the V and J assignments and clone size from that table. The table has more than 40,000 clones, 88% seen once. The V gene's germline CDR1 is MNHNS and CDR2 SASEGT. The CDR3 runs 15 residues. Trimming left V 2 bases short and J 2 bases short, with 12 bases between.

The receptor comes from a man in his forties or fifties with active COVID-19. The specimen sequenced was peripheral blood. J is TRBJ1-2 and V is TRBV6-1; D not resolved. The CDR3 loop reads CASSEWPGSNYGYTF. The DNA for the CDR3 is TGTGCCAGCAGTGAATGGCCGGGTTCGAACTATGGCTACACCTTC.